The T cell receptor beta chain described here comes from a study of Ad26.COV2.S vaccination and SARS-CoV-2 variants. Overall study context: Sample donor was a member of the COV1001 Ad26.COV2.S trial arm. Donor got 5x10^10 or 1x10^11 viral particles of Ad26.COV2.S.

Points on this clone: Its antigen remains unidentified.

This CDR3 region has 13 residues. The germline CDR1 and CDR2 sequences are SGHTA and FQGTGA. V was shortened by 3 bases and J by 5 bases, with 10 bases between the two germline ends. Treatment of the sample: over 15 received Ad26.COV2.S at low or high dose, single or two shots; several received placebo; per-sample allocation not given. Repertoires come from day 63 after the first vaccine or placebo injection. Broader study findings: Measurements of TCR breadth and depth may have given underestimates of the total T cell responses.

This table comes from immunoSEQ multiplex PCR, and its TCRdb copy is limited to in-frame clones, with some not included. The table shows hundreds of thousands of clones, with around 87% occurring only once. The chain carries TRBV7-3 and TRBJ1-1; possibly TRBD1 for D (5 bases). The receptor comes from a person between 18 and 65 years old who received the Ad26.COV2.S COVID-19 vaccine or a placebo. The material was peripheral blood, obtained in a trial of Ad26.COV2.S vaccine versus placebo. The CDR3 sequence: CASSFQGGTEAFF. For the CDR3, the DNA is TGTGCCAGCAGCTTTCAGGGAGGGACTGAAGCTTTCTTT.